This paragraph covers one T cell receptor beta chain sequence. Germline CDR1 reads MGHRA; CDR2 reads YSYEKL. There are 15 residues in the CDR3. V trimming: 5 bases; J trimming: 7 bases; junction bases outside the gene matches: 9. Sequencing used immunoSEQ multiplex PCR; TCRdb keeps in-frame clones, though not all of them. The sample lists over 75,000 clones, around 97% occurring once. The source of the sample is a study of technical replicates of blood from a handful of donors. The receptor comes from a human donor in good health. The rearrangement joins TRBV4-1 to TRBJ1-2; 11 bases are shared with TRBD1. Sequencing used T cells isolated from PBMCs. CDR3 residues: CASSSPGQGVPGYTF. The CDR3 nucleotides read TGCGCCAGCAGCTCTCCGGGACAGGGGGTACCTGGCTACACCTTC.